These 15 T cell receptor beta chains share one sample of origin, sequenced in a study of regulatory T cells in long-lasting Graves disease. Building the TCR beta libraries relied on iRepertoire HTBI primers, and CDR3 regions underwent Arm-PCR. One entry per CDR3 protein results from TCRdb running MiXCR on the multiplex PCR reads. The table has roughly 440,000 distinct CDR3 sequences, roughly 17% seen once. Time point meaning: newly diagnosed GD, antithyroid drugs for less than 3 months. PBMC-extracted RNA yielded the TCR library. The sample was also reused in another study, on T cells in Graves' hyperthyroidism and ophthalmopathy.

Material: peripheral blood mononuclear cells (PBMCs), obtained at new diagnosis, from a patient treated with antithyroid drugs. These receptors all come from a woman aged 18-29 years with Graves disease.

The table lists this clonotype with many counts. The chain links TRBV5-1 to TRBJ2-3; D is unresolved. The CDR3 sequence is 15 residues long. Germline loops: CDR1 SGHRS, CDR2 YFSETQ. Trimming took off 0 bases at V and 2 bases at J, with 10 bases between the two ends. In nucleotides, the CDR3 is TGCGCCAGCAGCTTGGTGGGAAGGAACACAGATACGCAGTATTTT. It encodes CASSLVGRNTDTQYF.

This clonotype was found many times. This chain links TRBV7-9 with TRBJ2-1, with 10 bases matching TRBD2. This CDR3 comprises 15 residues. CDR1 and CDR2 (germline): SEHNR, FQNEAQ (reference sequence). Trimming removed 7 bases from V and 3 bases from J; junction bases left unmatched: 6. The CDR3 DNA reads as TGTGCCAGCATGGGAAGCGGGGGGGACTACAATGAGCAGTTCTTC. It specifies CASMGSGGDYNEQFF.

This clonotype was detected ten times or more. The chain employs TRBV3-1 and TRBJ2-3; 9 bases are a match to TRBD2. The CDR3 has 14 residues. The germline gives CDR1 LGHDT, CDR2 YNNKEL (reference sequence). Trimming at V came to 1 base and at J to 5 bases, leaving 1 base not matched to a gene. The DNA of the CDR3 is TGTGCCAGCAGCCAAGCACTAGCGGGAGATACGCAGTATTTT. The encoded protein is CASSQALAGDTQYF.

The sample holds many counts of this clonotype. J is TRBJ2-1 and V is TRBV27; D is uncertain. Germline V gene sequence: CDR1 MNHEY, CDR2 SMNVEV (reference sequence). The CDR3 spans 12 residues. The V gene lost 5 bases and the J gene lost 7 bases, with 9 bases spanning the gap. The CDR3: CASSETRNEQFF. As DNA, the CDR3 is TGTGCCAGCAGTGAGACGAGAAATGAGCAGTTCTTC.

The chain combines TRBV4-1 with TRBJ2-3; 9 bases align to TRBD2. This CDR3 is 17 amino acids long. In germline, CDR1 is MGHRA, CDR2 YSYEKL. The trim removed 0 bases at V and 0 bases at J, leaving 4 bases unmatched. CDR3 sequence: CASSQDSTSGSTDTQYF. CDR3 in DNA: TGCGCCAGCAGCCAAGATTCCACTAGCGGGAGCACAGATACGCAGTATTTT.

The CDR3 region is CSAQTDLYGYTF. CDR3 sequence (DNA): TGCAGCGCTCAGACAGATCTCTATGGCTACACCTTC. V usage is TRBV29-1 and J usage is TRBJ1-2; tentatively, D is TRBD1 (5 bases). The V gene's germline CDR1 is SQVTM and CDR2 ANQGSEA. The CDR3 runs 12 residues. V was cut by 7 bases and J by 4 bases, with 13 bases left in between.

This clonotype was counted many times. This chain links TRBV7-3 with TRBJ1-1; D gene unclear. Trimming took 2 bases from V and 4 from J, leaving 11 bases between them. The CDR3 covers 14 residues. Germline CDR1 SGHTA, CDR2 FQGTGA. For the CDR3, the DNA is TGTGCCAGCAGCTTACAGGAAGTAAGCACTGAAGCTTTCTTT. Translated, it gives CASSLQEVSTEAFF.

This chain connects TRBV9 to TRBJ1-4; possible D gene TRBD1, 6 bases. Germline V gives CDR1 SGDLS, CDR2 YYNGEE. V gave up 0 bases and J gave up 0 bases, with 15 bases separating them. This CDR3 spans 18 amino acids. The chain's CDR3 is CASSVEQGSFTTNEKLFF. The CDR3 DNA sequence: TGTGCCAGCAGCGTAGAACAGGGCAGTTTTACAACTAATGAAAAACTGTTTTTT. Looking up the rest from reference TRBV9 and TRBJ1-4 gives the full variable domain: DSGVTQTPKHLITATGQRVTLRCSPRSGDLSVYWYQQSLDQGLQFLIQYYNGEERAKGNILERFSAQQFPDLHSELNLSSLELGDSALYFCASSVEQGSFTTNEKLFFGSGTQLSVL.

The chain is built from TRBV9 and TRBJ2-2; D is possibly TRBD2 (5 bases). The germline V gene has CDR1 SGDLS and CDR2 YYNGEE. The CDR3 runs 15 residues. Trimming took off 0 bases at V and 4 bases at J, with 10 bases between the two ends. The CDR3: CASSVDAGVTGELFF. In DNA form, the CDR3 reads TGTGCCAGCAGCGTAGATGCGGGTGTCACCGGGGAGCTGTTTTTT.

There are many counts of this clonotype. The genes are TRBV29-1 and TRBJ2-7, with D possibly matching TRBD1 (6 bases). CDR1 and CDR2 (germline): SQVTM, ANQGSEA. This CDR3 region has 11 residues. V lost 7 bases and J lost 0, with 7 bases in between. The chain's CDR3 is CSAGDSYEQYF. CDR3 coding DNA: TGCAGCGCAGGGGACTCCTACGAGCAGTACTTC.

This clonotype has more than one count but fewer than ten. V is TRBV5-6 and J is TRBJ2-4; 9 nucleotides line up with TRBD2. From germline, CDR1 is SGHDT and CDR2 YYEEEE. The CDR3 runs 17 residues. The trim removed 2 bases at V and 1 base at J, leaving 7 bases unmatched. The CDR3 region is CASSLPGLADAKNIQYF. The CDR3 bases are TGTGCCAGCAGCTTACCGGGACTAGCAGATGCCAAAAACATTCAGTACTTC.

V gene TRBV11-1 combines with J gene TRBJ2-6, with 8 bases lining up with TRBD1. This CDR3 region has 16 residues. The J segment lost 0 bases and the V segment lost 6 bases, leaving 4 bases of the junction unmatched. Per the germline V gene, CDR1 is SGHAT and CDR2 is FQDESV (reference sequence). The CDR3 reads CASSKTGGSGANVLTF. The CDR3 DNA reads as TGTGCCAGCAGTAAAACAGGGGGCTCTGGGGCCAACGTCCTGACTTTC.

The table lists this clonotype with many counts. This chain joins TRBV2 and TRBJ2-3, with 11 positions matching TRBD2. Germline CDR1 is SNHLY and CDR2 is FYNNEI. The trim removed 3 bases at V and 4 bases at J, leaving 9 bases unmatched. The CDR3 extends over 17 amino acids. This CDR3 is CASSDYVLAGVADTQYF. CDR3 coding DNA: TGTGCCAGCAGTGACTATGTACTAGCGGGAGTGGCAGATACGCAGTATTTT.

This clonotype has just a few counts. V is TRBV5-1 and J is TRBJ2-1; 7 nucleotides agree with TRBD2. This CDR3 spans 16 amino acids. V gave up 3 bases and J gave up 0 bases; unmatched junction bases: 6. Germline CDR1 reads SGHRS; CDR2 reads YFSETQ. The CDR3 sequence is CASSWGGGPSYNEQFF. The CDR3 coding sequence is TGCGCCAGCAGCTGGGGGGGTGGACCCTCCTACAATGAGCAGTTCTTC.

A single count supports this clonotype. The rearrangement links TRBV20-1 to TRBJ2-7; D may be TRBD1 or TRBD2 (5 bases each). The length of the CDR3 is 12 residues. Germline V gives CDR1 DFQATT, CDR2 SNEGSKA (reference sequence). V dropped 1 base and J dropped 7 bases, with 11 bases sitting between them. Written as DNA, the CDR3 is TGCAGTGCTAGAGGGGGGAGTTGGGAGCAGTACTTC. Its translation is CSARGGSWEQYF.